This entry describes one T cell receptor (beta chain). This record comes from a study of CD8+CD57+ T cells in acquired aplastic anemia. Flow cytometry had shown expanded CD8+CD57+ cells in the patients chosen for sequencing. TCR beta VDJ and CDR3 profiling used genomic DNA as template. TCRdb used MiXCR to reprocess the reads, holding one entry per CDR3 protein. The data hold 250,000 to 300,000 distinct CDR3 sequences, with roughly 59% observed a single time. V gave up 1 base and J gave up 2 bases, with 12 bases separating them. The germline V gene has CDR1 MGHDK and CDR2 SYGVNS. The length of the CDR3 is 15 residues.

This TCR derives from a human donor with aplastic anemia. The genes are TRBV25-1 and TRBJ2-7; D may be TRBD2 (6 bases). The sample was sorted CD4+, CD8+, or CD8+CD57+ T cells (not recorded which) from PBMCs. CDR3 in amino acids: CASSESTTRAYEQYF. In DNA form, the CDR3 reads TGTGCCAGCAGTGAATCCACGACTAGGGCCTACGAGCAGTACTTC.